One and the same sample provided the 22 T cell receptor beta chains below, sequenced in a study of STAT5B mutations in CD4+ large granular lymphocyte leukemia (dated by TCRdb to 2022 to 2024). Library creation used the immunoSEQ multiplex PCR assay. The table was pulled from immuneACCESS by TCRdb, which kept in-frame rearrangements only. Such tables lose some clones; where checked, under half of the loss comes from unresolved V genes, and the rest has no known cause. The sample table contains around 30,000 clones; only one count was recorded for roughly 72% of them. The ten largest clones take up roughly 2% of the sample. Sequenced input: CD4+ T cells from blood buffy coats. These TCRs come from a human donor in good health.

The genes are TRBV27 and TRBJ1-3, with D tentatively TRBD1 (5 bases). Germline loops: CDR1 MNHEY, CDR2 SMNVEV (reference sequence). Trimming shortened V by 5 bases and J by 8 bases, and 13 bases separated the two germline ends. The CDR3 has 13 residues. DNA of the CDR3: TGTGCCAGCAGTCCGGGACCGAGGGACACCATATATTTT. Translating it yields CASSPGPRDTIYF.

The rearrangement links TRBV2 to TRBJ2-3; D is unresolved. Deletions cut 4 bases from V and 1 base from J, with 9 bases between. The CDR3 extends over 14 amino acids. CDR1 is SNHLY and CDR2 is FYNNEI in the germline V gene. The chain's CDR3 is CASSALRGTDTQYF. The CDR3 DNA sequence: TGTGCCAGCAGTGCCTTGAGAGGCACAGATACGCAGTATTTT.

J is TRBJ2-7 and V is TRBV7-2; a weak D match, TRBD1 (5 bases). The V and J ends lost 2 bases and 6 bases respectively, with 14 bases between them. CDR1 and CDR2 from the germline V gene are SGHTA and FQGNSA. This CDR3 spans 14 amino acids. In DNA form, the CDR3 reads TGTGCCAGCAGCTTATTGACGGGCAGGGCCGAGCAGTACTTC. Its protein is CASSLLTGRAEQYF. Drawing the rest from reference TRBV7-2 and TRBJ2-7, the complete variable domain is GAGVSQSPSNKVTEKGKDVELRCDPISGHTALYWYRQSLGQGLEFLIYFQGNSAPDKSGLPSDRFSAERTGGSVSTLTIQRTQQEDSAVYLCASSLLTGRAEQYFGPGTRLTVT.

This clone came up a few times. A read error may account for a junction end that differs from germline. The chain couples TRBV19 to TRBJ1-2, with D possibly matching TRBD1 (6 bases). CDR3 size: 16 residues. CDR1 LNHDA and CDR2 SQIVND come from the germline V gene (reference sequence). CDR3 nucleotides: TGTGCCAGTAGAATAGCTGGGGGCGGGACAAACTATGGCTACACCTTC. Translation gives CASRIAGGGTNYGYTF.

The V gene is TRBV29-1, the J gene TRBJ1-1; TRBD1 aligns across 7 bases. The CDR3 loop spans 14 amino acids. Trimming took 6 bases from V and 0 from J; bases not matched to a gene: 7. Germline loops: CDR1 SQVTM, CDR2 ANQGSEA. The CDR3 loop is CSVDRDFLNTEAFF. DNA of the CDR3: TGCAGCGTCGACAGGGACTTTTTGAACACTGAAGCTTTCTTT.

This clone was observed a few times. The genes are TRBV4-2 and TRBJ1-5; 8 positions match TRBD1. Germline trimming cut 0 bases from V and 5 bases from J; bases unmatched to any gene: 6. This CDR3 has 16 residues. The germline V gene encodes CDR1 LGHNA and CDR2 YNFKEQ. CDR3 in DNA: TGTGCCAGCAGCCAAGACTATGACAGGGGTTATCAGCCCCAGCATTTT. This gives the protein CASSQDYDRGYQPQHF.

This clone was found once. This chain uses TRBV18 with TRBJ1-4; TRBD1 might be the D (5 bases). V was clipped by 0 bases and J by 6 bases, with 8 bases between them. Germline V gene sequence: CDR1 KGHSH, CDR2 LQKENI. There are 14 residues in the CDR3. Here the CDR3 DNA reads TGTGCCAGCTCACCACCAGGGGAGGATGAAAAACTGTTTTTT. This translates into CASSPPGEDEKLFF.

This rearrangement joins TRBV7-9 to TRBJ2-7, with D possibly TRBD2 on 6 matching bases. Germline assignment: CDR1 SEHNR and CDR2 FQNEAQ (reference sequence). V dropped 3 bases and J dropped 10 bases, with 13 bases sitting between them. CDR3 size: 12 residues. CDR3 in DNA: TGTGCCAGCAGCTTTACGGAGGGAAACCAGTACTTC. Translated, it gives CASSFTEGNQYF.

The chain carries TRBV6-6 and TRBJ2-1; D is uncertain. The CDR3 length is 14 residues. The germline V and J ends were trimmed by 2 bases and 2 bases, with 7 bases remaining between them. Germline V lookup: CDR1 MNHNY, CDR2 SVGAGI (reference sequence). CDR3: CASSYLTAYNEQFF. The CDR3 DNA reads as TGTGCCAGCAGTTACCTGACCGCCTACAATGAGCAGTTCTTC.

Only a few counts were recorded for this clone. This chain connects TRBV30 to TRBJ1-1; tentative D call: TRBD1 (6 bases). This CDR3 is 13 amino acids long. V lost 2 bases, J lost 1 base, and 8 bases lay in between. The germline CDR1 and CDR2 sequences are GTSNPN and SVGIG (reference sequence). The CDR3 reads CAWSRGGNTEAFF. DNA for the CDR3: TGTGCCTGGAGTCGAGGGGGGAACACTGAAGCTTTCTTT. The variable domain in full, with the rest retrieved from reference TRBV30 and TRBJ1-1, is SQTIHQWPATLVQPVGSPLSLECTVEGTSNPNLYWYRQAAGRGLQLLFYSVGIGQISSEVPQNLSASRPQDRQFILSSKKLLLSDSGFYLCAWSRGGNTEAFFGQGTRLTVV.

The rearrangement links TRBV2 to TRBJ2-5; D ambiguous. CDR3 size: 14 residues. Deletions cut 6 bases from V and 0 bases from J, with 11 bases between. Germline V CDR1 and CDR2: SNHLY, FYNNEI. CDR3 sequence reads: CASRETRNQETQYF. The CDR3 DNA reads TGTGCCAGCAGAGAAACACGGAACCAAGAGACCCAGTACTTC.

The chain is built from TRBV19 and TRBJ1-5, with D unresolved. V lost 4 bases and J lost 11, with 21 bases in between. The V gene's germline CDR1 is LNHDA and CDR2 SQIVND (reference sequence). The CDR3 loop spans 15 amino acids. The CDR3 sequence is CASSTQRGISLAQHF. CDR3 nucleotides: TGTGCCAGTAGTACCCAGCGTGGGATCTCGTTGGCCCAGCATTTT.

This clone was counted between two and nine times. J is TRBJ2-5 and V is TRBV2, with 8 bases matching TRBD2. The CDR3 consists of 15 residues. Per the germline V gene, CDR1 is SNHLY and CDR2 is FYNNEI. With V trimmed by 4 bases and J by 5 bases, 9 bases remained unmatched. The chain's CDR3 is CASSALSGVWETQYF. Here the CDR3 DNA reads TGTGCCAGCAGTGCCCTTAGCGGGGTCTGGGAGACCCAGTACTTC.

This chain joins TRBV6-8 and TRBJ1-5; 7 nucleotides align to TRBD1. The CDR3 has 13 amino acids. V shed 0 bases and J 7 bases; nucleotides not matched to a gene: 0. CDR1 and CDR2 from the germline V gene are MNHGY and SAAAGT. The CDR3 bases are TGTGCCAGCAGTTACTCGACAGGGCAGCCCCAGCATTTT. Its translation: CASSYSTGQPQHF.

The chain couples TRBV5-1 to TRBJ1-4; D gene ambiguous. CDR3 length: 18 amino acids. Per germline, CDR1 SGHRS and CDR2 YFSETQ. Between the trimmed V and J ends, which lost 0 bases and 1 base, there was a span of 16 bases. CDR3 nucleotides: TGCGCCAGCAGCTTGGCCCCAGGAGGAGGCCTAACTAATGAAAAACTGTTTTTT. This translates into CASSLAPGGGLTNEKLFF.

CDR3 nucleotides: TGCGCCAGCAGCTTGGCTGACTACGAGCAGTACTTC. Residues: CASSLADYEQYF. The chain joins TRBV5-1 to TRBJ2-7; D call uncertain. Between the trimmed V and J ends, which lost 0 bases and 3 bases, there was a span of 4 bases. Germline assignment: CDR1 SGHRS and CDR2 YFSETQ. The CDR3 has 12 residues.

The V and J genes are TRBV28 and TRBJ1-5; D may be TRBD1 (5 bases). Germline values: CDR1 MDHEN, CDR2 SYDVKM. The CDR3 contains 15 residues. V shed 5 bases and J shed 3 bases, with 14 bases lying between them. The CDR3 protein is CASSTGTENNQPQHF. CDR3 DNA sequence: TGTGCCAGCAGTACCGGGACGGAAAACAATCAGCCCCAGCATTTT.

This chain joins TRBV7-2 and TRBJ2-5; D is ambiguous. This CDR3 region has 16 residues. V lost 5 bases, J lost 2 bases, and 18 bases lay in between. CDR1 SGHTA and CDR2 FQGNSA come from the germline V gene. This chain's CDR3 is CASSPGLGYGQETQYF. The CDR3 DNA sequence: TGTGCCAGCAGCCCGGGCCTTGGGTATGGGCAAGAGACCCAGTACTTC.

This chain connects TRBV6-6 to TRBJ2-1; no clear D gene. The germline V and J ends were trimmed by 0 bases and 3 bases, with 6 bases remaining between them. The CDR3 is 14 residues long. Germline V lookup: CDR1 MNHNY, CDR2 SVGAGI (reference sequence). CDR3 nucleotide sequence: TGTGCCAGCAGTTACTCCCGGGTCTACAATGAGCAGTTCTTC. Protein: CASSYSRVYNEQFF.

The gene calls are TRBV18 and TRBJ2-1; 11 bases are shared with TRBD2. CDR1 and CDR2 from the germline V gene are KGHSH and LQKENI. J gave up 4 bases and V 2 bases, and 10 bases lay outside the gene matches. This CDR3 is 18 amino acids long. CDR3 protein: CASSPRGFTSGGYNEQFF. CDR3 bases: TGTGCCAGCTCACCAAGGGGTTTCACTAGCGGGGGATACAATGAGCAGTTCTTC.

The chain uses TRBV5-1 and TRBJ2-2, with 7 bases lining up with TRBD1. Germline CDR1 SGHRS, CDR2 YFSETQ. The CDR3 loop spans 15 amino acids. Trimming at V came to 2 bases and at J to 6 bases, leaving 7 bases not matched to a gene. CDR3 in amino acids: CASSLAAGGPGELFF. CDR3 DNA: TGCGCCAGCAGCTTAGCGGCAGGGGGTCCCGGGGAGCTGTTTTTT.

The rearrangement joins TRBV5-1 to TRBJ2-5; D is possibly TRBD2 (6 bases). Germline assignment: CDR1 SGHRS and CDR2 YFSETQ. Trimming pared 0 bases from V and 2 bases from J, leaving 14 bases between. The CDR3 consists of 16 residues. The CDR3 protein is CASSLVGTRGQETQYF. The CDR3 region has the DNA TGCGCCAGCAGCTTGGTGGGGACCCGGGGGCAAGAGACCCAGTACTTC. Full variable domain (missing parts from reference TRBV5-1 and TRBJ2-5): KAGVTQTPRYLIKTRGQQVTLSCSPISGHRSVSWYQQTPGQGLQFLFEYFSETQRNKGNFPGRFSGRQFSNSRSEMNVSTLELGDSALYLCASSLVGTRGQETQYFGPGTRLLVL.